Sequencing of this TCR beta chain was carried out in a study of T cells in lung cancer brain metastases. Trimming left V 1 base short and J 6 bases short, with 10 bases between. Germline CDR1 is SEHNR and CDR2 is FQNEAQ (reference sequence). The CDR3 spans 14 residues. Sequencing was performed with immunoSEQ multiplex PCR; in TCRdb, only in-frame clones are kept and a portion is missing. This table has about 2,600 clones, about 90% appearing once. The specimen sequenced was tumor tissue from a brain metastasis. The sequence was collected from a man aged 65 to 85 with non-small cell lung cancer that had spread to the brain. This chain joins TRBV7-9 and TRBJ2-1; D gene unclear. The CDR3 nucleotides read TGTGCCAGCAGCTTAGTCGGAGTGATCAATGAGCAGTTCTTC. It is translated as CASSLVGVINEQFF.